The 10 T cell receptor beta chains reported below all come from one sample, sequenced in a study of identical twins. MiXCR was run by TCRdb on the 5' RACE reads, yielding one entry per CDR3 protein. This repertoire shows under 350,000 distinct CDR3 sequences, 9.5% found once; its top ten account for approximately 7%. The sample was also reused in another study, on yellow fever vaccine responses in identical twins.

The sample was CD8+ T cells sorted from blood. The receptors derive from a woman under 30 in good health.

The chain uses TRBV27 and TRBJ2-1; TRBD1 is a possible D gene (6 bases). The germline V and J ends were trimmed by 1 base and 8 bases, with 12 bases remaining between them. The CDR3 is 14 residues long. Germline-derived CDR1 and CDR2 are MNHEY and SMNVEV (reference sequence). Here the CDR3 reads CASSLYSQGDEQFF. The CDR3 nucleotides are TGTGCCAGCAGTTTATACTCACAGGGAGATGAGCAGTTCTTC.

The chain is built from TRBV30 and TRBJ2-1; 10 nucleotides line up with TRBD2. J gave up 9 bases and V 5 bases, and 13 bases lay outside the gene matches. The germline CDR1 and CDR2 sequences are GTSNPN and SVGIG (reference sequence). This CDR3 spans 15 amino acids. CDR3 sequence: CAWLSLAGVRSEQFF. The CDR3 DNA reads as TGTGCCTGGCTATCCCTAGCGGGAGTGAGGAGTGAGCAGTTCTTC.

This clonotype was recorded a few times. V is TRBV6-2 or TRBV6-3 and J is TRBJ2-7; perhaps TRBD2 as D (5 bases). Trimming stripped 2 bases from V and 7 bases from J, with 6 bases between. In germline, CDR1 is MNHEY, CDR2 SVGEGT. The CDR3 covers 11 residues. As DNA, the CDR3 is TGTGCCAGCAGTTACGGGAGAGAGCAGTACTTC. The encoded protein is CASSYGREQYF.

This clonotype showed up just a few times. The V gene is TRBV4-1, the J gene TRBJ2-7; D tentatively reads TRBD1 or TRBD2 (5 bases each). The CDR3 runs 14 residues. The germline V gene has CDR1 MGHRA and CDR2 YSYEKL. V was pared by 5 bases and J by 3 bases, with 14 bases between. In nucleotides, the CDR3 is TGCGCCAGCAGCACCCGGGACGGCGACTACGAGCAGTACTTC. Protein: CASSTRDGDYEQYF.

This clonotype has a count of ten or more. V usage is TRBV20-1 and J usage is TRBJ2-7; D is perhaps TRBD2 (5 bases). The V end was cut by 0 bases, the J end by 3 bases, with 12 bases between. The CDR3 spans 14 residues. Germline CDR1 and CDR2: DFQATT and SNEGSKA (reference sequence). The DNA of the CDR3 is TGCAGTGCTAGAGATCTGGACCGGGACTACGAGCAGTACTTC. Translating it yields CSARDLDRDYEQYF.

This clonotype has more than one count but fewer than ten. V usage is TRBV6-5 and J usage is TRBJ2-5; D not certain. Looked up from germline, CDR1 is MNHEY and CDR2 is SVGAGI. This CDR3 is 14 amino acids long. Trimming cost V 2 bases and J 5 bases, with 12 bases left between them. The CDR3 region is CASSYGPLGETQYF. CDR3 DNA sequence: TGTGCCAGCAGTTACGGACCCCTGGGGGAGACCCAGTACTTC.

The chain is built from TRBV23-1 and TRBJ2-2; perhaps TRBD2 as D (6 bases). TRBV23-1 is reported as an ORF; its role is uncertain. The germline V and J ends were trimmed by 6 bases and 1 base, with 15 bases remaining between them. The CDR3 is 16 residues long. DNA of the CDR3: TGCGCCAGCAGCCGTCTAGCGCTCCAGAACACCGGGGAGCTGTTTTTT. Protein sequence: CASSRLALQNTGELFF.

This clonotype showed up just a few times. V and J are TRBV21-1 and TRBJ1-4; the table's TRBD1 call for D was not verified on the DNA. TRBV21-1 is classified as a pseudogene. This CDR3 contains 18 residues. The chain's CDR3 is CASSKEAGGVPTNEKLFF. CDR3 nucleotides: TGTGCCAGCAGCAAAGAGGCAGGGGGAGTCCCAACTAATGAAAAACTGTTTTTT.

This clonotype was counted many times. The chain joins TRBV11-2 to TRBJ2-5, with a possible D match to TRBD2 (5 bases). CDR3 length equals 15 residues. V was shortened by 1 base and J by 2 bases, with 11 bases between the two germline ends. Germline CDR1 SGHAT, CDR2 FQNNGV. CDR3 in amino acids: CASSLGGSSQETQYF. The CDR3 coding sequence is TGTGCCAGCAGCTTAGGAGGGAGTTCTCAAGAGACCCAGTACTTC.

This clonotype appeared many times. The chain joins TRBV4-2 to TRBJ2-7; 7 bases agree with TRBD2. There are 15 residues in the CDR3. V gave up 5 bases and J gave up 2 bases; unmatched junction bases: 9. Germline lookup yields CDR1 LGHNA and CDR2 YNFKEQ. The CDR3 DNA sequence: TGTGCCAGCAGCGGCGAACTAGCGACCACCTACGAGCAGTACTTC. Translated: CASSGELATTYEQYF.